This T cell receptor beta chain derives from a study of early T cells in non-severe SARS-CoV-2 infection (dated by TCRdb to the early 2020s). At the level of the whole study: Because TCR sequencing relied on bulk RNA taken from unsorted whole blood, pairing of alpha and beta chains was not possible.

Library preparation employed 5' RACE. This sample was sequenced with a NextSeq 500. In the TCR library protocol, unique molecular identifiers were attached to individual cDNA molecules to correct for PCR bias and sequencing error. Sequencing covered both TCR alpha and beta chains, and within each sample the abundances of alpha and beta sequences were tightly co-correlated. The study's processing was this. Decombinator V4 was used to annotate the V gene, J gene and CDR3 of the TCR sequences. TCRs were defined as expanded if a significant change between any two time points was detected under a Poisson model with p below 0.0001. Abundances of TCRs were expressed as counts per million after normalisation to the total number of TCRs sequenced in each sample. MAIT TCRs were defined by TRAV1-2 paired with TRAJ12, TRAJ20 or TRAJ33, and iNKT TCRs by TRAV10 paired with TRAJ18. VDJdb, accessed 1 November 2021, was searched for CMV, EBV and SARS-CoV-2 annotated TCRs, with TCRs annotated for multiple antigens excluded. TCRdb reran the public reads through fastp at Q25 and MiXCR, keeping productive beta chains. Rows are combined by CDR3 protein, so each entry shows the most common genes and DNA. TCRdb, not the authors, supplied the V and J calls. The table for this sample lists 86,000 or so distinct CDR3 sequences; about 14% of them were counted only once. Approximately 3.3% of the sample is in the top ten clones.

CDR1 MGHRA and CDR2 YSYEKL are derived from the germline V gene. The CDR3 sequence holds 15 residues, the cysteine and phenylalanine included. The sequence is cut down to CDR3 DNA, 45 bases in frame from base 1. V drops 2 bases and J drops 3 bases, leaving 13 bases in between. Comments on this clonotype: It lacks a known antigen. No per-base quality is available; no much larger clone lies one base away.

This was a case-control study nested in a cohort of healthcare workers in London, UK, who had nasopharyngeal swab PCR tests and blood samples taken every week. Healthcare workers were enrolled in the week of the UK lockdown, from 23 to 31 March 2020, and were followed every week for up to roughly 16 weeks. Study-wide findings and limitations: VDJdb matching was skewed toward anti-spike CD8 responses and likely underestimated virus-specific expansions by missing private and CD4 specificities.

Input material: whole blood. This clonotype was obtained from an adult who was a healthcare worker with PCR-confirmed SARS-CoV-2 infection or an uninfected control (not recorded which). The receptor chain draws on TRBV4-1 and TRBJ1-2; TRBD1 is a possible D gene, resting on 5 matching bases. CDR3 region: CASSQQWGEDYGYTF. The DNA sequence is as follows: TGCGCCAGCAGCCAACAGTGGGGCGAGGACTATGGCTACACCTTC.